In its sample, the clone carrying this TCR beta chain was seen many times. Its antigen is currently unknown. TCRdb reprocessed the 5' RACE reads with MiXCR, giving one entry per CDR3 protein. The table has around 360,000 distinct CDR3 sequences, under 14% seen once. This sample stems from a study of T cells after yellow fever vaccination. General observations from the study: Weaker, the secondary response peaked sooner, at day 5 versus 15. Repertoires obtained by FACS sorting could include abundant clonotypes that entered as contaminants from the bulk population. CD4 and CD8 compartments shared a small share of clonotypes. Most clones from primary vaccination were detected again post-booster (almost 98% CD4, around 88% CD8).

Germline lookup yields CDR1 LGHDT and CDR2 YNNKEL (reference sequence). The CDR3 is made up of 14 amino acids. The junction had 6 bases not matched to a gene; V was cut back by 4 bases and J by 4 bases. The sample was PBMCs, taken on the day of the first yellow fever vaccination. The sequence derives from a man between 18 and 35 years old who received the YFV17D yellow fever vaccine. The V gene is TRBV3-1, the J gene TRBJ1-1; 7 bases are shared with TRBD1. CDR3 protein: CASSLRQGGTEAFF. The CDR3 nucleotides are TGTGCCAGCAGCCTAAGACAGGGAGGCACTGAAGCTTTCTTT.